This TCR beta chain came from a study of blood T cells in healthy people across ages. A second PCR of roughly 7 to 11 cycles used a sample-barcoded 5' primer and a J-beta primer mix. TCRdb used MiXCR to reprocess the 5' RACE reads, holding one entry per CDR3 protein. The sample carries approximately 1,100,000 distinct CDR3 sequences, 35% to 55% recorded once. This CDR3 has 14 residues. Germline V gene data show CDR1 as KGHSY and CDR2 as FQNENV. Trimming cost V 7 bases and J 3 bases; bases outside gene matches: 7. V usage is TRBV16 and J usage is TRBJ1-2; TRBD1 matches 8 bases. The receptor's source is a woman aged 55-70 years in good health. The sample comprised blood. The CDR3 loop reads CASNHGQGDYGYTF. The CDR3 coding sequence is TGTGCCAGCAACCACGGACAGGGTGACTATGGCTACACCTTC.